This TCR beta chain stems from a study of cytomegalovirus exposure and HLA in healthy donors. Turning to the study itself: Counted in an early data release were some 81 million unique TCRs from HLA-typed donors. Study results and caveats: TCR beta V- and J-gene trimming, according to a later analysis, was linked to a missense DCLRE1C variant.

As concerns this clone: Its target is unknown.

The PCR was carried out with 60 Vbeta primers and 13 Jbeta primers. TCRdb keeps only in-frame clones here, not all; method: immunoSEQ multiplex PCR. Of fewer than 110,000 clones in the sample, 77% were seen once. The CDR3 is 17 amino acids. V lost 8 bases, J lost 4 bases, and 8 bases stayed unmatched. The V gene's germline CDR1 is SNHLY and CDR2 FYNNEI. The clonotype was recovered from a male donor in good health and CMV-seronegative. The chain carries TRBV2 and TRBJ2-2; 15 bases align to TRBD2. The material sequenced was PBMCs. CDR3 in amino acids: CASVGLAGGLGTGELFF. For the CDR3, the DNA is TGTGCCAGCGTCGGACTAGCGGGAGGGCTGGGCACCGGGGAGCTGTTTTTT. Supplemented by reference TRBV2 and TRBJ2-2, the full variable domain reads EPEVTQTPSHQVTQMGQEVILRCVPISNHLYFYWYRQILGQKVEFLVSFYNNEISEKSEIFDDQFSVERPDGSNFTLKIRSTKLEDSAMYFCASVGLAGGLGTGELFFGEGSRLTVL.